The clone carrying this T cell receptor (beta chain) is a singleton in its sample. Its antigen is not known. This sample was taken from a study of blood T cells in healthy people across ages. Findings and caveats of the study: When set beside aged donors, long-lived donors presented more naive CD4+ cells and higher diversity.

The use of a sample-barcoded 5' primer and a J-beta primer mix characterized a second PCR of roughly 6 to 11 cycles. TCRdb called the 5' RACE reads again in MiXCR, with one record for every CDR3 protein. The sample lists about 580,000 distinct CDR3 sequences, around 48% occurring once. The people who gave samples were healthy Caucasians from Russia, aged 6 to 90. The draw of peripheral blood yielded roughly 9.1 milliliters from each donor. V shed 4 bases and J 3 bases; nucleotides not matched to a gene: 10. The CDR3 runs to 15 residues. Germline V lookup: CDR1 DFQATT, CDR2 SNEGSKA (reference sequence).

V is TRBV20-1 and J is TRBJ2-3; 7 bases fit TRBD2. Sequenced sample: blood. This clonotype was obtained from a man at least 80 years old in good health. This chain's CDR3 is CSATFAGAGTDTQYF. The CDR3 nucleotides are TGCAGTGCTACCTTCGCGGGAGCCGGGACAGATACGCAGTATTTT.